The clone carrying this TCR beta chain has at least ten counts. Its antigen is still unknown. MiXCR was run by TCRdb on the RACE reads, yielding one entry per CDR3 protein. The sample gives 380,000 or so distinct CDR3 sequences, approximately 5% of which show up once; over 7% is in the top ten. Noted time point: pre-sensitization, week 0. The treatment: therapeutic diphenylcyclopropenone sensitization with weekly scalp DPC. The J segment lost 3 bases and the V segment lost 3 bases, leaving 15 bases of the junction unmatched. Germline values: CDR1 DFQATT, CDR2 SNEGSKA (reference sequence). The CDR3 runs to 18 residues. This record comes from a study of human T cells and chemical hapten exposure. The overall study: While the approximately 23-week study was under way, patients received diphenylcyclopropenone on the scalp every week.

Study-level findings and limits: DPC sensitization left the count of TCRs above 1 in 1000 unchanged.

V gene TRBV20-1 combines with J gene TRBJ2-3, with 10 bases that match TRBD1. The sequences come from whole blood, collected in connection with sensitization to the hapten diphenylcyclopropenone (DPC). This receptor was taken from a woman under 30 with alopecia areata. Some clones in this sample may be carry-over from other donors' samples. CDR3 nucleotide sequence: TGCAGTGCTAGGCGAGCTTCCTACGACAGGGGGCTTACAGATACGCAGTATTTT. This encodes CSARRASYDRGLTDTQYF.